One sample yielded the 25 T cell receptor beta chains listed below, sequenced in a study of OX40 agonist ivuxolimab in advanced cancers. The protocol was immunoSEQ multiplex PCR, while the TCRdb copy is restricted to in-frame clones and leaves out a portion. Of 90,000 to 100,000 clones listed, 90% are singletons. The sequencing here drew on CD4+ or CD8+ T cells sorted from blood, taken in a trial of the OX40 agonist ivuxolimab. Receptor source: an adult with an advanced solid tumor such as melanoma, head and neck, liver or kidney cancer.

Points on this clone: In the same sample, other DNA sequences code for this CDR3. The CDR3, as DNA: TGCGCCAGCAGCCCACTAGCGGGGGGTAGCACAGATACGCAGTATTTT. It yields the protein CASSPLAGGSTDTQYF. This sequence joins TRBV10-1 and TRBJ2-3; 12 bases are a match to TRBD2. The CDR3 length is 16 residues. Germline V gene sequence: CDR1 WNHNN, CDR2 SYGVQD (reference sequence). V dropped 6 bases and J dropped 0; count of bases not matched to a gene: 4.

The rearrangement joins TRBV5-1 to TRBJ2-4, with 7 bases fitting TRBD1. Germline trimming cut 5 bases from V and 7 bases from J; bases unmatched to any gene: 6. Germline CDR1 SGHRS, CDR2 YFSETQ. The CDR3 sequence is 13 residues long. As DNA, the CDR3 is TGCGCCAGCAGAACAGGGGTGGAGAACATTCAGTACTTC. Protein product: CASRTGVENIQYF.

The chain joins TRBV6-6 to TRBJ2-7; tentatively, D is TRBD2 (5 bases). The CDR3 is made up of 16 amino acids. Germline V gene sequence: CDR1 MNHNY, CDR2 SVGAGI (reference sequence). Trimming stripped 6 bases from V and 0 bases from J, with 18 bases between. The CDR3 sequence is CASSPPGSESSYEQYF. The CDR3 coding sequence is TGTGCCAGCAGCCCCCCCGGTAGCGAGAGCTCCTACGAGCAGTACTTC.

This chain joins TRBV10-2 and TRBJ2-2; D possibly corresponds to TRBD2 (6 bases). Germline V gives CDR1 WSHSY, CDR2 SAAADI. CDR3 length equals 14 residues. V was pared by 7 bases and J by 3 bases, with 12 bases between. CDR3 amino acids: CASTEGRYTGELFF. CDR3 bases: TGCGCCAGCACGGAGGGCCGGTACACCGGGGAGCTGTTTTTT.

The rearrangement joins TRBV19 to TRBJ1-4, with D uncertain. The V gene's germline CDR1 is LNHDA and CDR2 SQIVND (reference sequence). The CDR3 runs 15 residues. Trimming stripped 5 bases from V and 7 bases from J, with 17 bases between. The CDR3, as DNA: TGTGCCAGTAGTCCATCGGGAGCGGGCGGTGAAAAACTGTTTTTT. Amino acid sequence: CASSPSGAGGEKLFF.

This sequence joins TRBV6-5 and TRBJ2-2; 9 bases map to TRBD1. Trimming cost V 4 bases and J 6 bases; bases outside gene matches: 6. The V gene's germline CDR1 is MNHEY and CDR2 SVGAGI. The CDR3 contains 15 residues. The CDR3 protein is CASSSGTGKPGELFF. The DNA for the CDR3 is TGTGCCAGCAGTTCCGGGACAGGGAAGCCCGGGGAGCTGTTTTTT.

This chain uses TRBV7-9 with TRBJ2-7; no definite D call. The germline V gene has CDR1 SEHNR and CDR2 FQNEAQ (reference sequence). V lost 4 bases and J lost 7, with 8 bases in between. The CDR3 runs to 11 residues. CDR3 bases: TGTGCCAGCAGCTCGGTATCTGAGCAGTACTTC. It yields the protein CASSSVSEQYF.

The rearrangement uses TRBV11-2 and TRBJ1-1; no reliable D call. Germline V gives CDR1 SGHAT, CDR2 FQNNGV. Trimming took 5 bases from V and 1 from J, leaving 14 bases between them. This CDR3 has 15 amino acids. The CDR3 loop is CASSREQVANTEAFF. The CDR3, as DNA: TGTGCCAGCAGCCGAGAGCAGGTCGCGAACACTGAAGCTTTCTTT.

In its sample, this clone was seen once. This chain connects TRBV4-2 to TRBJ2-3, with D unclear. This CDR3 region has 14 residues. V was shortened by 1 base and J by 4 bases, with 9 bases between the two germline ends. Looked up from germline, CDR1 is LGHNA and CDR2 is YNFKEQ. The DNA of the CDR3 is TGTGCCAGCAGCCAAGGACGGTCCCCAGATACGCAGTATTTT. Its translation: CASSQGRSPDTQYF.

V and J are TRBV2 and TRBJ1-5, with TRBD1 matching over 9 bases. CDR3 size: 13 residues. CDR1 and CDR2 (germline): SNHLY, FYNNEI. The V gene end was trimmed by 8 bases and the J gene end by 9 bases; junction bases not matched to a gene: 8. The CDR3 spells CASSDGTGWPQHF. The CDR3 region has the DNA TGTGCCAGCTCTGATGGGACAGGGTGGCCCCAGCATTTT.

This chain links TRBV6-6 with TRBJ1-6; a possible D gene is TRBD1 (6 bases). CDR3 length: 12 amino acids. CDR1 MNHNY and CDR2 SVGAGI come from the germline V gene (reference sequence). The V and J ends lost 4 bases and 8 bases respectively, with 6 bases between them. DNA of the CDR3: TGTGCCAGCAGTTGGACAGATTCACCCCTCCACTTT. This encodes CASSWTDSPLHF.

J is TRBJ2-7 and V is TRBV5-6; TRBD2 matches at 9 bases. J was trimmed by 10 bases and V by 5 bases; bases with no gene match: 7. Germline CDR1 is SGHDT and CDR2 is YYEEEE. The CDR3 covers 12 residues. The CDR3 nucleotides read TGTGCCAGCAGTCGCAGCGGGGGGTTACAGTACTTC. Translated: CASSRSGGLQYF.

The chain links TRBV27 to TRBJ1-1, with no clear D. The V end lost 5 bases, the J end lost 1 base, and 8 bases lay between the germline ends. The CDR3 has 13 residues. Germline values: CDR1 MNHEY, CDR2 SMNVEV (reference sequence). The CDR3 sequence is CASSRVRNTEAFF. The CDR3 DNA reads as TGTGCCAGCAGTCGGGTCAGGAACACTGAAGCTTTCTTT.

The J gene is TRBJ2-7, the V gene TRBV2; TRBD2 aligns across 10 bases. Germline CDR1 reads SNHLY; CDR2 reads FYNNEI. Trimming at V came to 6 bases and at J to 0 bases, leaving 2 bases not matched to a gene. CDR3 length: 14 residues. The CDR3: CASSTSGASYEQYF. Here the CDR3 DNA reads TGTGCCAGCAGCACTAGCGGGGCCTCCTACGAGCAGTACTTC.

The chain is built from TRBV5-1 and TRBJ1-1; TRBD1 matches at 7 bases. CDR1 and CDR2 from the germline V gene are SGHRS and YFSETQ. The trim removed 0 bases at V and 5 bases at J, leaving 4 bases unmatched. This CDR3 has 14 amino acids. CDR3 nucleotides: TGCGCCAGCAGCTTGGAAGGGGGCCGGACTGAAGCTTTCTTT. Protein: CASSLEGGRTEAFF.

The genes are TRBV4-1 and TRBJ1-6, with 7 bases fitting TRBD1. The CDR3 length is 16 residues. Germline V gives CDR1 MGHRA, CDR2 YSYEKL. After removal of 0 bases from V and 8 bases from J, the junction contained 7 bases not matched to a gene. CDR3 in DNA: TGCGCCAGCAGCCAAGATCCCCAGGGGGTTCATTCACCCCTCCACTTT. Translation gives CASSQDPQGVHSPLHF.

The V and J genes are TRBV5-1 and TRBJ2-2, with 7 bases lining up with TRBD2. Germline CDR1 reads SGHRS; CDR2 reads YFSETQ. The CDR3 consists of 16 residues. The junction had 8 bases not matched to a gene; V was cut back by 4 bases and J by 2 bases. The CDR3 DNA follows: TGCGCCAGCAGCCCCTCTAGCGGAGGAAACACCGGGGAGCTGTTTTTT. It is translated as CASSPSSGGNTGELFF. The full variable domain, completed using reference TRBV5-1 and TRBJ2-2, is KAGVTQTPRYLIKTRGQQVTLSCSPISGHRSVSWYQQTPGQGLQFLFEYFSETQRNKGNFPGRFSGRQFSNSRSEMNVSTLELGDSALYLCASSPSSGGNTGELFFGEGSRLTVL.

The V gene is TRBV6-6, the J gene TRBJ1-1; D possibly corresponds to TRBD1 (5 bases). The V end lost 0 bases, the J end lost 3 bases, and 8 bases lay between the germline ends. Germline V gives CDR1 MNHNY, CDR2 SVGAGI (reference sequence). The CDR3 spans 14 residues. The CDR3 bases are TGTGCCAGCAGTTACTCGCGGGGGGACACTGAAGCTTTCTTT. It specifies CASSYSRGDTEAFF.

The chain recombines TRBV20-1 with TRBJ2-7; 8 bases fit TRBD1. CDR3 length: 11 residues. V was clipped by 6 bases and J by 9 bases; unmatched bases: 7. From germline, CDR1 is DFQATT and CDR2 SNEGSKA (reference sequence). In DNA form, the CDR3 reads TGCAGTGCCCCCGACAGGGGCCGGCAGTACTTC. Translated, it gives CSAPDRGRQYF.

V usage is TRBV19 and J usage is TRBJ1-2; 9 nucleotides match TRBD1. CDR3 length: 15 amino acids. Unmatched junction bases numbered 4, after V lost 3 bases and J lost 2 bases. The germline V gene encodes CDR1 LNHDA and CDR2 SQIVND (reference sequence). CDR3 nucleotide sequence: TGTGCCAGTAGTATCCAGGACAGGGGAAACTATGGCTACACCTTC. This gives the protein CASSIQDRGNYGYTF.

This chain connects TRBV2 to TRBJ1-2; unclear D gene. Per germline, CDR1 SNHLY and CDR2 FYNNEI. The CDR3 totals 13 residues. V was cut by 4 bases and J by 5 bases, with 11 bases left in between. CDR3 bases: TGTGCCAGCAGTGGACCCCCGGCGTATGGCTACACCTTC. Translation: CASSGPPAYGYTF.

V gene TRBV5-1 combines with J gene TRBJ2-3; D possibly corresponds to TRBD2 (6 bases). The CDR3 totals 17 residues. The V and J ends lost 0 bases and 0 bases respectively, with 14 bases between them. Germline V gene lookup returns CDR1 SGHRS and CDR2 YFSETQ. CDR3 nucleotides: TGCGCCAGCAGCTTGGCCCTCTCGGGGGTTAGCACAGATACGCAGTATTTT. It translates to CASSLALSGVSTDTQYF.

This clone was seen a single time. CDR3 loop: CARSKSSGGVGVNEQFF. The CDR3 bases are TGTGCCCGCTCGAAGAGTAGCGGAGGTGTGGGGGTCAATGAGCAGTTCTTC. The chain carries TRBV30 and TRBJ2-1, with D perhaps matching TRBD2 (6 bases). In germline, CDR1 is GTSNPN, CDR2 SVGIG (reference sequence). The length of the CDR3 is 17 residues. Trimming pared 8 bases from V and 6 bases from J, leaving 29 bases between.

The CDR3 is CASSPGQGNTGELFF. CDR3 DNA: TGTGCCAGCTCACCAGGACAGGGGAACACCGGGGAGCTGTTTTTT. The J gene is TRBJ2-2, the V gene TRBV18; 8 bases agree with TRBD1. V was clipped by 2 bases and J by 1 base; unmatched bases: 0. The CDR3 length is 15 residues. Germline lookup yields CDR1 KGHSH and CDR2 LQKENI.

This clone was seen a single time. Other DNA sequences in the sample encode the same CDR3. The chain couples TRBV5-4 to TRBJ2-2, with a weak D call TRBD1 (6 bases). The CDR3 extends over 16 amino acids. Trimming pared 1 base from V and 0 bases from J, leaving 10 bases between. Germline CDR1 is SGHNT and CDR2 is YYREEE (reference sequence). The CDR3 DNA reads as TGTGCCAGCAGCTTGCCCAGGGGAACGAACACCGGGGAGCTGTTTTTT. This gives the protein CASSLPRGTNTGELFF.